Here is one T cell receptor beta chain with its context. These data are taken from a study of control samples from healthy donors and cancer patients. Clones were sequenced by immunoSEQ multiplex PCR, and TCRdb holds only the in-frame ones, with some missing. The sample is made up of approximately 190,000 clones, and the top ten hold roughly 2% of it. The TCR comes from a woman in her thirties in good health. Sequencing was performed on blood.

CDR3 nucleotides: TGCGCCAGCAGTCAATGGACTAGCGGGGGTCGGTACAATGAGCAGTTCTTC. Protein sequence: CASSQWTSGGRYNEQFF. The chain employs TRBV23-1 and TRBJ2-1, with 13 bases fitting TRBD2. TRBV23-1 is designated an ORF whose function remains uncertain. This CDR3 is 17 amino acids long. V dropped 1 base and J dropped 4; count of bases not matched to a gene: 4.